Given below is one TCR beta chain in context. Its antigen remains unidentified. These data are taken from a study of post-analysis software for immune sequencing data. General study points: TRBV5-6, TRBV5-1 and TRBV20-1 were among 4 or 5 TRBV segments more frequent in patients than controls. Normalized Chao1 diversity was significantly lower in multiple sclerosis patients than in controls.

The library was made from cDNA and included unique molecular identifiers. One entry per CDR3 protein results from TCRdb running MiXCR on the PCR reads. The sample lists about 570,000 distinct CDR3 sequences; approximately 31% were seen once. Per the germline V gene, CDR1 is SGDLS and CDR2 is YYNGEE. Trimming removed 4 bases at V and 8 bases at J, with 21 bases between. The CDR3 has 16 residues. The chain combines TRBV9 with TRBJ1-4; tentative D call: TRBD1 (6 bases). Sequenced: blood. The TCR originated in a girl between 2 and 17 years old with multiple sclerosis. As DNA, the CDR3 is TGTGCCAGCAGCCCCCACAGTTTGGACAGAGAAGAAAAACTGTTTTTT. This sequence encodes CASSPHSLDREEKLFF.